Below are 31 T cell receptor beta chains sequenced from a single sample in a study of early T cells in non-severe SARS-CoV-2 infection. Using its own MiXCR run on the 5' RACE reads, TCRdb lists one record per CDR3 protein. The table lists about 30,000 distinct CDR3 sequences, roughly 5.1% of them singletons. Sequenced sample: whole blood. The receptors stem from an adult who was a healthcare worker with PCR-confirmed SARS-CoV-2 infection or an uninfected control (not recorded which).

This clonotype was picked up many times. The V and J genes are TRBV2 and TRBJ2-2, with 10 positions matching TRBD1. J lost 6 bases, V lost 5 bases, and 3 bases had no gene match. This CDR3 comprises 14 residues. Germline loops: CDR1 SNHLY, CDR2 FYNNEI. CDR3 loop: CASSKTGGPGELFF. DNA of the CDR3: TGTGCCAGCAGTAAGACAGGGGGCCCCGGGGAGCTGTTTTTT.

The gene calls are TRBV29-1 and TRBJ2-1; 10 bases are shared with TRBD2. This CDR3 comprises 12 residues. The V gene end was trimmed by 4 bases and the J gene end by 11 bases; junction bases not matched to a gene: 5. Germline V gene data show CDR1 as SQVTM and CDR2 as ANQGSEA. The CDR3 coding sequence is TGCAGCGTTGGGACTAGCGGCTTCCAGCAGTTCTTC. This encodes CSVGTSGFQQFF.

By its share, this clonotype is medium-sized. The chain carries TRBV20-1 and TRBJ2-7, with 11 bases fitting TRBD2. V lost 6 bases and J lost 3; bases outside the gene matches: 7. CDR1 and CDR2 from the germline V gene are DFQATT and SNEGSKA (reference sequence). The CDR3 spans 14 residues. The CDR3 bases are TGCAGTGCCAGCCCTAGCGGGGGGATCTACGAGCAGTACTTC. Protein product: CSASPSGGIYEQYF.

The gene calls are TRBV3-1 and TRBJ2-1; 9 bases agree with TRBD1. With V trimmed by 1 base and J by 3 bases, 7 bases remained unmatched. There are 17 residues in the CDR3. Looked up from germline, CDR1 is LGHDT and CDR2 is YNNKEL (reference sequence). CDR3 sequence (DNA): TGTGCCAGCAGCCAAGGCCGGACAGGGGCTGTCTACAATGAGCAGTTCTTC. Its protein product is CASSQGRTGAVYNEQFF.

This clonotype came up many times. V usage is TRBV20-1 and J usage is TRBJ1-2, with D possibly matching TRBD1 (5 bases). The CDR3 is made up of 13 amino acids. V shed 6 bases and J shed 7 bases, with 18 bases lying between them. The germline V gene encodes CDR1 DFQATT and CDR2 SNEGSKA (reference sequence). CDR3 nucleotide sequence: TGCAGTGCCACCCGGGACGTCGGTCGTGGCTACACCTTC. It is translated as CSATRDVGRGYTF.

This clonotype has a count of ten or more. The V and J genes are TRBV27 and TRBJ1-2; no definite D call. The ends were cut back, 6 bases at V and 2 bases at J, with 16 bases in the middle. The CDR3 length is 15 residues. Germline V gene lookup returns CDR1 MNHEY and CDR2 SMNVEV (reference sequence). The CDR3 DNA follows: TGTGCCAGCAGCAAGTTAGACGGGATCAACTATGGCTACACCTTC. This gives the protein CASSKLDGINYGYTF.

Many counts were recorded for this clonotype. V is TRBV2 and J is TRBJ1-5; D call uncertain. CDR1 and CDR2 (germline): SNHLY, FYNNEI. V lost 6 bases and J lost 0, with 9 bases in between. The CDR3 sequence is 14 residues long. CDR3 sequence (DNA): TGTGCCAGCAGGCCAGTCTATAGCAATCAGCCCCAGCATTTT. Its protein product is CASRPVYSNQPQHF.

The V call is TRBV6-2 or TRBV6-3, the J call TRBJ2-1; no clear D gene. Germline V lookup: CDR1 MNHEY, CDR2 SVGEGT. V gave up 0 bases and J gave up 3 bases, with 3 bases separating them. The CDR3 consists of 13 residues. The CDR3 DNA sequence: TGTGCCAGCAGTTACTCGGACTACAATGAGCAGTTCTTC. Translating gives CASSYSDYNEQFF.

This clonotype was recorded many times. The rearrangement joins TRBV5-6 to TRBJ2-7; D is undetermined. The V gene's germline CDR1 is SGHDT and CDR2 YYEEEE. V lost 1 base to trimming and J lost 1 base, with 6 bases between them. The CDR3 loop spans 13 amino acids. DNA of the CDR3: TGTGCCAGCAGCTTGTACGGTTCCTACGAGCAGTACTTC. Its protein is CASSLYGSYEQYF.

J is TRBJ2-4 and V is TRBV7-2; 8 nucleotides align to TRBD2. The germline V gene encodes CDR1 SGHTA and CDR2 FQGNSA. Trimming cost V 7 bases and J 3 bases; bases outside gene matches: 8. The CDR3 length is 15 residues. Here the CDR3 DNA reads TGTGCCAGCACCCGGGGGGGGTCGGGCAAAAACATTCAGTACTTC. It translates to CASTRGGSGKNIQYF. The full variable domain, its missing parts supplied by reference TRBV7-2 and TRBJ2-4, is GAGVSQSPSNKVTEKGKDVELRCDPISGHTALYWYRQSLGQGLEFLIYFQGNSAPDKSGLPSDRFSAERTGGSVSTLTIQRTQQEDSAVYLCASTRGGSGKNIQYFGAGTRLSVL.

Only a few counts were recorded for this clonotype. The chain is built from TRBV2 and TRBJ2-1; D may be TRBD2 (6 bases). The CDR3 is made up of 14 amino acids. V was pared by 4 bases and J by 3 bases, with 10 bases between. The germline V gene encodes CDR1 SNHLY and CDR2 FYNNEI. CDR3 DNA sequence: TGTGCCAGCAGTGTCACGACTAGCTACAATGAGCAGTTCTTC. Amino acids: CASSVTTSYNEQFF.

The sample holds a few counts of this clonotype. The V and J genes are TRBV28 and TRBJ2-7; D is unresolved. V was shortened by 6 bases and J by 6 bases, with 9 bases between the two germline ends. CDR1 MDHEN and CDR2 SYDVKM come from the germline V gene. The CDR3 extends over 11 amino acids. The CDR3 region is CASSLRAEQYF. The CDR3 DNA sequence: TGTGCCAGCAGCCTACGCGCCGAGCAGTACTTC.

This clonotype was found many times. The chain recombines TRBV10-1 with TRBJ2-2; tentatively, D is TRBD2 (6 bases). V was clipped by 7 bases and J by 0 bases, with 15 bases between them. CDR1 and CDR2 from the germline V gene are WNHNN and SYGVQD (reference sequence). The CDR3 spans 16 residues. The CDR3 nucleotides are TGCGCCAGCAACTCTTGGGACTTATCGAACACCGGGGAGCTGTTTTTT. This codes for CASNSWDLSNTGELFF.

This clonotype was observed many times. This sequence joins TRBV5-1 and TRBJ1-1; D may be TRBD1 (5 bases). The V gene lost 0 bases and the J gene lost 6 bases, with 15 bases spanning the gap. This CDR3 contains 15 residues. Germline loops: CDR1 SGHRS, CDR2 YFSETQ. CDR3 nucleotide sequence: TGCGCCAGCAGCTTGGAAAGTCGAGGGACGGCTGAAGCTTTCTTT. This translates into CASSLESRGTAEAFF.

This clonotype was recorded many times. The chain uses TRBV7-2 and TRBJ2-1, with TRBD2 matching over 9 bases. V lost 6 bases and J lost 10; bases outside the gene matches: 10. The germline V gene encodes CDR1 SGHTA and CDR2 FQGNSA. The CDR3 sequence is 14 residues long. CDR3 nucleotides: TGTGCCAGCAGACAAGCGGGAGGATCTCCCGAGCAGTTCTTC. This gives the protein CASRQAGGSPEQFF.

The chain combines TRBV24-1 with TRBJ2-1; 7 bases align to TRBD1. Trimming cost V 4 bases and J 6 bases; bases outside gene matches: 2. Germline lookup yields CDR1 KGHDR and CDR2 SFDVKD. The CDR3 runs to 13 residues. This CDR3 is CATSEAGGNEQFF. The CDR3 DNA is TGTGCCACCAGTGAGGCAGGGGGCAATGAGCAGTTCTTC.

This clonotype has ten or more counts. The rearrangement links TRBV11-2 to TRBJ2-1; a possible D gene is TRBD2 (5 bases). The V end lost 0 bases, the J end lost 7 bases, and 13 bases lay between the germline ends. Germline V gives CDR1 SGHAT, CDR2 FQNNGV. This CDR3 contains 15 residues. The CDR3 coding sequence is TGTGCCAGCAGCTTAGATCTCGCGGGCCTGAATGAGCAGTTCTTC. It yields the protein CASSLDLAGLNEQFF.

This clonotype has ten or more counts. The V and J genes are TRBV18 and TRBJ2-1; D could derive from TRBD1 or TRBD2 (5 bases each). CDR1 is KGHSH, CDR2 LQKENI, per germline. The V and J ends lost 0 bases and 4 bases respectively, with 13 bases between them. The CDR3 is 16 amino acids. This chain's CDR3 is CASSPPGPNLYNEQFF. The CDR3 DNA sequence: TGTGCCAGCTCACCACCGGGACCAAACCTATACAATGAGCAGTTCTTC.

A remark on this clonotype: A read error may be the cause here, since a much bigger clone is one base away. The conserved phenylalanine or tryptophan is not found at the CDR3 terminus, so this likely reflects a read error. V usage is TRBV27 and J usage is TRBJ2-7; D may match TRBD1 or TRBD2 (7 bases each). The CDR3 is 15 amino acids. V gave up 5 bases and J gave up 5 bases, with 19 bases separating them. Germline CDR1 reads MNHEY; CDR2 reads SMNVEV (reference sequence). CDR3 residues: CASSPRDREGHEQYI. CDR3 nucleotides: TGTGCCAGCAGTCCACGAGACAGGGAGGGCCACGAGCAGTACATC.

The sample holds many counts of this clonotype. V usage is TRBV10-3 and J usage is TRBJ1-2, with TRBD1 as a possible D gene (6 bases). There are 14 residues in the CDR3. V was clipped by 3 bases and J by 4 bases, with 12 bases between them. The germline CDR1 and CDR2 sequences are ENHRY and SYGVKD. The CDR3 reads CAISERDTVYGYTF. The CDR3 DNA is TGTGCCATCAGTGAACGGGACACAGTCTATGGCTACACCTTC.

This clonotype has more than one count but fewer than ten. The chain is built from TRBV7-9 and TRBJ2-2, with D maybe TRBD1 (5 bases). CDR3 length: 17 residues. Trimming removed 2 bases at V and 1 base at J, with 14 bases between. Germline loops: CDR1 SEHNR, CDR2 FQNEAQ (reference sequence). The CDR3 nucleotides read TGTGCCAGCAGCTTATATTCAGGGTGGAAGAACACCGGGGAGCTGTTTTTT. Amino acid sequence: CASSLYSGWKNTGELFF. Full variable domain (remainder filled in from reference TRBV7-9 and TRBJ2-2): DTGVSQNPRHKITKRGQNVTFRCDPISEHNRLYWYRQTLGQGPEFLTYFQNEAQLEKSRLLSDRFSAERPKGSFSTLEIQRTEQGDSAMYLCASSLYSGWKNTGELFFGEGSRLTVL.

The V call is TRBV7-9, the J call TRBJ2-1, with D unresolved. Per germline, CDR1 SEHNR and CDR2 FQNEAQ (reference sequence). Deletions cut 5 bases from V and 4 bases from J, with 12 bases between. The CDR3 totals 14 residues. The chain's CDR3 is CASSHRTEYNEQFF. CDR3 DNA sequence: TGTGCCAGCAGCCACCGGACGGAATACAATGAGCAGTTCTTC. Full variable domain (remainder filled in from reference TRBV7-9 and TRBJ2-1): DTGVSQNPRHKITKRGQNVTFRCDPISEHNRLYWYRQTLGQGPEFLTYFQNEAQLEKSRLLSDRFSAERPKGSFSTLEIQRTEQGDSAMYLCASSHRTEYNEQFFGPGTRLTVL.

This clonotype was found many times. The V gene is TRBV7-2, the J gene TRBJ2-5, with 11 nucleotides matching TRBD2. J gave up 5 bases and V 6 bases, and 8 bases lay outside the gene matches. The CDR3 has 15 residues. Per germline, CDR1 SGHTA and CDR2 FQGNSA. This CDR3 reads CASSTSGSSMETQYF. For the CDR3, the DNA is TGTGCCAGCAGTACTAGCGGGAGTTCTATGGAGACCCAGTACTTC.

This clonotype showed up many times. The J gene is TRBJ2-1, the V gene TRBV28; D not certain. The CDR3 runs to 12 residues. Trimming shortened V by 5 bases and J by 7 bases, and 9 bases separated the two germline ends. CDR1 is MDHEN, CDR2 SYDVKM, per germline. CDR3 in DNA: TGTGCCAGCAGTCTGATAGTAAATGAGCAGTTCTTC. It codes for CASSLIVNEQFF. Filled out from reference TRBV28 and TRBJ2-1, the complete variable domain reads DVKVTQSSRYLVKRTGEKVFLECVQDMDHENMFWYRQDPGLGLRLIYFSYDVKMKEKGDIPEGYSVSREKKERFSLILESASTNQTSMYLCASSLIVNEQFFGPGTRLTVL.

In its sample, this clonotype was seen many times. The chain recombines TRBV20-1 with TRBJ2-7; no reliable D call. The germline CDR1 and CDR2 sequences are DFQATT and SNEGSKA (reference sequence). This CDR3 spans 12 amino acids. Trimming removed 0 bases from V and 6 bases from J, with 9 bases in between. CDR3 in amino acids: CSARDVPAEQYF. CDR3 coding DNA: TGCAGTGCTAGAGATGTTCCGGCCGAGCAGTACTTC.

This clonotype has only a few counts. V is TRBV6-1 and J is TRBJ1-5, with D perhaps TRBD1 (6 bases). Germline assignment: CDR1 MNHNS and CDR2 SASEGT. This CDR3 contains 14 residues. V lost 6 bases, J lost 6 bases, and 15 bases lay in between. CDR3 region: CASSQGYSSQPQHF. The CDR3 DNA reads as TGTGCCAGCAGCCAGGGGTACTCTAGTCAGCCCCAGCATTTT.

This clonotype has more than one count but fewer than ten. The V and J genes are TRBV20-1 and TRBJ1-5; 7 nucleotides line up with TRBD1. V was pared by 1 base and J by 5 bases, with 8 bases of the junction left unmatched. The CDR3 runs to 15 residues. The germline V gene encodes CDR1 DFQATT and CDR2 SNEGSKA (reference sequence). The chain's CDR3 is CSARGRGREYQPQHF. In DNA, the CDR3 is TGCAGTGCTAGAGGTAGGGGGCGAGAGTATCAGCCCCAGCATTTT.

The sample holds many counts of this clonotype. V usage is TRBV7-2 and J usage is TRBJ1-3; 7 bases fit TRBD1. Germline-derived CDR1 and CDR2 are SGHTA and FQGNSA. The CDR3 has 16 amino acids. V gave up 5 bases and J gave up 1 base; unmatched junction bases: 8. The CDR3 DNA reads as TGTGCCAGCAGCCCCGACAGGGTTACATCTGGAAACACCATATATTTT. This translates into CASSPDRVTSGNTIYF.

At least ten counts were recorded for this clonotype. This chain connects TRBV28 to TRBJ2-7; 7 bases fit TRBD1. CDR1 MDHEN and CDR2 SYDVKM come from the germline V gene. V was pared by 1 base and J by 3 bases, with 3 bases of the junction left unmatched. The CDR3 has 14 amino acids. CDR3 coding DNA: TGTGCCAGCAGTTTATCGCAGGGGGACTACGAGCAGTACTTC. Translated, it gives CASSLSQGDYEQYF.

The CDR3 region has the DNA TGCAGCTCTGCCGGGACAGGAAACTATGGCTACACCTTC. Its translation: CSSAGTGNYGYTF. The rearrangement joins TRBV29-1 to TRBJ1-2; 8 bases line up with TRBD1. CDR3 length: 13 residues. In germline, CDR1 is SQVTM, CDR2 ANQGSEA. J lost 2 bases, V lost 8 bases, and 7 bases had no gene match.

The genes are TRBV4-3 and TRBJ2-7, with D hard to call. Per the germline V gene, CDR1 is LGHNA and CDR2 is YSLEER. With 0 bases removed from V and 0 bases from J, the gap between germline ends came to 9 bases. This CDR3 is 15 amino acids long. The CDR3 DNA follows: TGCGCCAGCAGCCAAGAGGTTCTGGGCTCCTACGAGCAGTACTTC. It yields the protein CASSQEVLGSYEQYF.